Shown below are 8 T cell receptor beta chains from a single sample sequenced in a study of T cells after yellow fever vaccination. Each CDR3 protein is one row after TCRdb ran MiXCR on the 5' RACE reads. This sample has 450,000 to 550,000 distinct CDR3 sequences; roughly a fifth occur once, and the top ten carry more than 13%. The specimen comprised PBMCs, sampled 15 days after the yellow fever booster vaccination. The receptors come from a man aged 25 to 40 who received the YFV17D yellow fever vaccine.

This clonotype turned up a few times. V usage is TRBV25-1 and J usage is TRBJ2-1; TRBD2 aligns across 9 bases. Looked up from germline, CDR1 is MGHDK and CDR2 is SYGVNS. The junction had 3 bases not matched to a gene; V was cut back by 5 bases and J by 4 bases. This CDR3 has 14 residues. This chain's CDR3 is CASSWTSAYNEQFF. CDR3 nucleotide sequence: TGTGCCAGCAGTTGGACTAGCGCTTACAATGAGCAGTTCTTC. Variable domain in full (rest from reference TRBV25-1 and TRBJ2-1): EADIYQTPRYLVIGTGKKITLECSQTMGHDKMYWYQQDPGMELHLIHYSYGVNSTEKGDLSSESTVSRIRTEHFPLTLESARPSHTSQYLCASSWTSAYNEQFFGPGTRLTVL.

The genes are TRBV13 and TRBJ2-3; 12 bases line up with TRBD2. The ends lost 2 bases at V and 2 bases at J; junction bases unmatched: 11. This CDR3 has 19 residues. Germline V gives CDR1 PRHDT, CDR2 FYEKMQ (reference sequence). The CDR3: CASSLYLAGGQPTTDTQYF. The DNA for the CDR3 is TGTGCCAGCAGCTTATACCTAGCGGGAGGGCAACCAACCACAGATACGCAGTATTTT. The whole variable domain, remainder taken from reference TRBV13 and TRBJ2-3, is AAGVIQSPRHLIKEKRETATLKCYPIPRHDTVYWYQQGPGQDPQFLISFYEKMQSDKGSIPDRFSAQQFSDYHSELNMSSLELGDSALYFCASSLYLAGGQPTTDTQYFGPGTRLTVL.

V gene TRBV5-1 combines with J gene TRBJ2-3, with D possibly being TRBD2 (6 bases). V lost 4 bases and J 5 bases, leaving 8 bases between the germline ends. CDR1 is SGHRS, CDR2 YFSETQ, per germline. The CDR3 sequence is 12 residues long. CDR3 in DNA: TGCGCCAGCAGCGGGACTGGAGATACGCAGTATTTT. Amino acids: CASSGTGDTQYF.

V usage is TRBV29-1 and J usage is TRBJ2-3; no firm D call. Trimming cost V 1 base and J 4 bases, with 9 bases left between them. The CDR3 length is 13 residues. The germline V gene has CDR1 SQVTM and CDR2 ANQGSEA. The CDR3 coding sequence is TGCAGCGTTGAAGTTTGGGGTGCAGATACGCAGTATTTT. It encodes CSVEVWGADTQYF.

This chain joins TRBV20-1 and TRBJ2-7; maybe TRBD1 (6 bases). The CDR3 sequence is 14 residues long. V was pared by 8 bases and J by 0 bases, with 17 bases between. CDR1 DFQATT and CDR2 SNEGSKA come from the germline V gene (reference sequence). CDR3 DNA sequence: TGCAGTTGGGCCCAGGCACAGGGCTCCTACGAGCAGTACTTC. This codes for CSWAQAQGSYEQYF.

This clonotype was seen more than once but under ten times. The CDR3 sequence is CASSQDRTHGATQYF. CDR3 bases: TGTGCCAGCAGCCAAGATCGGACTCACGGGGCTACGCAGTATTTT. The chain joins TRBV14 to TRBJ2-3, with D perhaps being TRBD1 or TRBD2 (5 bases each). Trimming shortened V by 0 bases and J by 8 bases, and 15 bases separated the two germline ends. Germline assignment: CDR1 SGHDN and CDR2 FVKESK. The CDR3 has 15 residues.

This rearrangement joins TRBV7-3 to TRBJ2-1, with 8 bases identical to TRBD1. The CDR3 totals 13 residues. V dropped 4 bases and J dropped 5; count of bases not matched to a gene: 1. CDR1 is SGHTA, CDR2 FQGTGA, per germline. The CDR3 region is CASSWGQDNEQFF. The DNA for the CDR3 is TGTGCCAGCAGCTGGGGACAGGACAATGAGCAGTTCTTC.

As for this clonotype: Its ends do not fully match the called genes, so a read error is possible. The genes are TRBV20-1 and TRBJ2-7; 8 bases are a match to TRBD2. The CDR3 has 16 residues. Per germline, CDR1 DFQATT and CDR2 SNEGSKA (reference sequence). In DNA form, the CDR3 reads TGCTGTGCTAGAGATGTGGTAGCGAGCGGGGGCTACGAGCAGTACTTC. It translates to CCARDVVASGGYEQYF.